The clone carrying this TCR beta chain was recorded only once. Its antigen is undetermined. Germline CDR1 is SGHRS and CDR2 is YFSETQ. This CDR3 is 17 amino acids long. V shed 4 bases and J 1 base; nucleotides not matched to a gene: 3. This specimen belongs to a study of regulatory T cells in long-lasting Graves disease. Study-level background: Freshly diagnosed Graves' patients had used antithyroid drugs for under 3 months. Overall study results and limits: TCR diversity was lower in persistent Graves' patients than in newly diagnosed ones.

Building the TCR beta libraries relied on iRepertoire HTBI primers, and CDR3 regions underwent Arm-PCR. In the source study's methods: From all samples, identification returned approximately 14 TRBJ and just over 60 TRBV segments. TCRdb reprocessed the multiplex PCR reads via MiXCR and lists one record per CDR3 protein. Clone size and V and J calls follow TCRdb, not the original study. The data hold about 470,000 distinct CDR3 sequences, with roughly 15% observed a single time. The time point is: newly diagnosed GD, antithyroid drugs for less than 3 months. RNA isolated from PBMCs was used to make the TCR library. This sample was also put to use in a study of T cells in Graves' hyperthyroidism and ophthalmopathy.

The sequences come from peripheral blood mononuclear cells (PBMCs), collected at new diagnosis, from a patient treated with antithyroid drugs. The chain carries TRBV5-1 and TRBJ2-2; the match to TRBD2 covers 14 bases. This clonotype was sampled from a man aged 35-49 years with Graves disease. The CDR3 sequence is CASSAGLAGVNTGELFF. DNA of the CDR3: TGCGCCAGCAGCGCGGGACTAGCGGGGGTGAACACCGGGGAGCTGTTTTTT.